The 13 T cell receptor beta chains below were found in one sample sequenced in a study of T cells in Graves' hyperthyroidism and ophthalmopathy. Authors of the study amplified TCR beta CDR3 regions from RNA transcripts. First-round RT-PCR with HTBI primers amplified the TCR CDR3 region. TCRdb called the multiplex PCR reads again in MiXCR, with one record for every CDR3 protein. The table lists approximately 740,000 distinct CDR3 sequences, less than 15% of them singletons, with roughly a tenth in the top ten. Sequenced sample: blood. The receptors were sampled from a woman aged 18-29 years with Graves' hyperthyroidism.

This clonotype was observed a handful of times. J is TRBJ2-1 and V is TRBV24-1, with D possibly being TRBD1 (6 bases). This CDR3 has 18 amino acids. Germline CDR1 KGHDR, CDR2 SFDVKD. Trimming cost V 11 bases and J 5 bases, with 30 bases left between them. CDR3 sequence reads: CASRPRVFGQGTHNEQFF. For the CDR3, the DNA is TGTGCCAGCAGACCACGGGTTTTCGGGCAGGGGACACACAATGAGCAGTTCTTC.

In this sample, this clonotype turned up many times. The genes are TRBV6-1 and TRBJ1-6; maybe TRBD1 (5 bases). The CDR3 runs to 13 residues. V gave up 7 bases and J gave up 7 bases, with 11 bases separating them. Germline CDR1 MNHNS, CDR2 SASEGT. This CDR3 is CASTLRVNSPLHF. The CDR3 DNA follows: TGTGCCAGCACTCTCAGGGTGAATTCACCCCTCCACTTT.

In this sample, this clonotype turned up many times. This chain joins TRBV3-1 and TRBJ2-5, with TRBD2 matching 12 bases. CDR1 is LGHDT and CDR2 is YNNKEL in the germline V gene (reference sequence). Germline trimming cut 4 bases from V and 4 bases from J; bases unmatched to any gene: 10. The CDR3 loop spans 17 amino acids. The CDR3 bases are TGTGCCAGCAGCCTAAGACTAGCGGGAGTACGAGGAGAGACCCAGTACTTC. The encoded protein is CASSLRLAGVRGETQYF.

The chain uses TRBV7-8 and TRBJ2-5, with D possibly called TRBD1 or TRBD2 (6 bases each). Germline loops: CDR1 SGHVS, CDR2 FQNEAQ. Trimming took 8 bases from V and 5 from J, leaving 18 bases between them. CDR3 length equals 14 residues. DNA of the CDR3: TGTGCCAGCCTTCAAACGGGGGCGCGGGAGACCCAGTACTTC. This codes for CASLQTGARETQYF.

This clonotype has a count of ten or more. V and J are TRBV7-9 and TRBJ2-3; 11 nucleotides align to TRBD2. With 5 bases clipped from V and 2 bases from J, the junction kept 6 bases outside the gene matches. The CDR3 totals 16 residues. CDR1 is SEHNR, CDR2 FQNEAQ, per germline (reference sequence). CDR3 in amino acids: CASSARLAGITDTQYF. The CDR3 DNA sequence: TGTGCCAGCAGCGCCCGACTAGCGGGAATCACAGATACGCAGTATTTT.

The sample holds many counts of this clonotype. The gene calls are TRBV5-5 and TRBJ1-1; D remains unclear. The CDR3 consists of 13 residues. Germline V gene data show CDR1 as SGHKS and CDR2 as YYEKEE (reference sequence). Trimming removed 4 bases at V and 5 bases at J, with 12 bases between. CDR3: CASSRRAGTEAFF. The CDR3 DNA reads TGTGCCAGCAGCCGGCGGGCGGGTACTGAAGCTTTCTTT. The full variable domain, its missing parts supplied by reference TRBV5-5 and TRBJ1-1, is DAGVTQSPTHLIKTRGQQVTLRCSPISGHKSVSWYQQVLGQGPQFIFQYYEKEERGRGNFPDRFSARQFPNYSSELNVNALLLGDSALYLCASSRRAGTEAFFGQGTRLTVV.

Concerning this clonotype itself: A read error may be the cause here, since a much bigger clone is one base away. J is TRBJ2-1 and V is TRBV12-3 or TRBV12-4; 8 nucleotides align to TRBD2. The CDR3 has 15 residues. The CDR3 spells CASSISGNSYNEQLF. CDR3 in DNA: TGTGCCAGCAGCATTAGCGGGAACTCCTACAATGAGCAGCTCTTC.

The chain uses TRBV4-1 and TRBJ2-3; TRBD2 matches 8 bases. The CDR3 loop spans 17 amino acids. V lost 2 bases and J lost 5; bases outside the gene matches: 12. Germline-derived CDR1 and CDR2 are MGHRA and YSYEKL. The CDR3 DNA reads TGCGCCAGCAGCCAACACCTCGGGGGGAGCGGGGGAGATACGCAGTATTTT. Translation gives CASSQHLGGSGGDTQYF.

This clonotype was seen more than once but under ten times. The V gene is TRBV3-1, the J gene TRBJ2-3, with TRBD2 identical over 15 bases. The CDR3 has 17 amino acids. Germline CDR1 LGHDT, CDR2 YNNKEL (reference sequence). The junction had 8 bases not matched to a gene; V was cut back by 4 bases and J by 6 bases. CDR3 in amino acids: CASSRGLAGGGGDTQYF. In DNA form, the CDR3 reads TGTGCCAGCAGCCGGGGACTAGCGGGAGGTGGGGGCGATACGCAGTATTTT.

This clonotype was seen at least ten times. This rearrangement joins TRBV13 to TRBJ2-7; 8 bases align to TRBD1. V was clipped by 6 bases and J by 5 bases; unmatched bases: 18. CDR1 PRHDT and CDR2 FYEKMQ come from the germline V gene (reference sequence). The CDR3 covers 17 residues. The DNA for the CDR3 is TGTGCCAGCAGACTTAGGCACGCAGACAGGGGAATCGACGAGCAGTACTTC. Its translation: CASRLRHADRGIDEQYF.

V usage is TRBV12-5 and J usage is TRBJ2-1; possible D gene TRBD2, 6 bases. The germline CDR1 and CDR2 sequences are LGHNT and FRNRAP. V shed 3 bases and J shed 9 bases, with 9 bases lying between them. This CDR3 comprises 12 residues. CDR3 in amino acids: CASGFRGGEQFF. CDR3 DNA sequence: TGTGCTAGTGGTTTTCGGGGAGGTGAGCAGTTCTTC.

The table lists this clonotype with many counts. The genes are TRBV7-9 and TRBJ2-1; TRBD2 matches 7 bases. Trimming took 1 base from V and 4 from J; bases not matched to a gene: 7. This CDR3 contains 16 residues. Germline lookup yields CDR1 SEHNR and CDR2 FQNEAQ (reference sequence). The CDR3 coding sequence is TGTGCCAGCAGCTTAGTCGGTAGCGGGCCATACAATGAGCAGTTCTTC. Translation gives CASSLVGSGPYNEQFF.

This clonotype came up many times. The chain is built from TRBV6-1 and TRBJ1-5; a weak D match, TRBD1 (5 bases). This CDR3 spans 14 amino acids. Trimming left V 5 bases short and J 5 bases short, with 13 bases between. In germline, CDR1 is MNHNS, CDR2 SASEGT. CDR3 in amino acids: CASSFREGDQPQHF. In DNA form, the CDR3 reads TGTGCCAGCAGTTTCAGGGAAGGTGATCAGCCCCAGCATTTT.